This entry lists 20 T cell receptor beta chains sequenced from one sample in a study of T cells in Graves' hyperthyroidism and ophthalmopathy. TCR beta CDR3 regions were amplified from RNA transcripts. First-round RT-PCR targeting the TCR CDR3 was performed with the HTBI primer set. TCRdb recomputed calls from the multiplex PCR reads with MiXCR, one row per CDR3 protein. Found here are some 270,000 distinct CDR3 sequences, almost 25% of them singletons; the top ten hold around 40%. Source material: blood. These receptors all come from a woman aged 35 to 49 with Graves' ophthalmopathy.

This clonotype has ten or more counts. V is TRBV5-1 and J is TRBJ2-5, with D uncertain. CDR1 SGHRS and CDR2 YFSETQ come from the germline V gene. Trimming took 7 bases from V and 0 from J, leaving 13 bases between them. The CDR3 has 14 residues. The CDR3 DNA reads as TGCGCCAGCGGGCCGGACGGTTACCAAGAGACCCAGTACTTC. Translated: CASGPDGYQETQYF.

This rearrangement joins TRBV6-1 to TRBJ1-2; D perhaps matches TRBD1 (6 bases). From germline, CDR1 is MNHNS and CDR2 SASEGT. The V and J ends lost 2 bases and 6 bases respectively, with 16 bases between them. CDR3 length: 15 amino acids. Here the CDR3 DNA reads TGTGCCAGCAGTGAATGGAACAGGGAGGTTCATGGCTACACCTTC. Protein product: CASSEWNREVHGYTF.

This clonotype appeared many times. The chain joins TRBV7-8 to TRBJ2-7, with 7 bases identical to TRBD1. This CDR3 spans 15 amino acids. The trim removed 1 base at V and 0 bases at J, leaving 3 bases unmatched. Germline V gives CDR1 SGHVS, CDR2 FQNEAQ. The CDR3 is CASSLGTGYSYEQYF. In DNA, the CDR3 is TGTGCCAGCAGCTTAGGGACAGGATACTCCTACGAGCAGTACTTC.

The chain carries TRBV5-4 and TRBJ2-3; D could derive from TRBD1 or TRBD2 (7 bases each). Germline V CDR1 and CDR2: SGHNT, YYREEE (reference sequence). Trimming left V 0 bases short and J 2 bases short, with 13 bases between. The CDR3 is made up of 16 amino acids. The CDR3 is CASSLGQGGPTDTQYF. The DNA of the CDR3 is TGTGCCAGCAGCTTGGGGCAGGGGGGGCCCACAGATACGCAGTATTTT.

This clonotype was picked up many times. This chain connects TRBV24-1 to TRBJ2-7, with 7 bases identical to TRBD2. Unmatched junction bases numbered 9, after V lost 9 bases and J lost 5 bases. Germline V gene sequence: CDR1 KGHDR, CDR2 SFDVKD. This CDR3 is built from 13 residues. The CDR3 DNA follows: TGTGCCACCGCGAAGGCGGGAGCAGACGAGCAGTACTTC. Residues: CATAKAGADEQYF.

The CDR3 loop is CASSRDQLAEQYF. The CDR3 nucleotides read TGCGCCAGCAGTCGGGACCAGTTGGCCGAGCAGTACTTC. The rearrangement uses TRBV5-1 and TRBJ2-7, with D tentatively TRBD1 or TRBD2 (5 bases each). The V and J ends lost 5 bases and 6 bases respectively, with 15 bases between them. This CDR3 spans 13 amino acids. CDR1 and CDR2 from the germline V gene are SGHRS and YFSETQ.

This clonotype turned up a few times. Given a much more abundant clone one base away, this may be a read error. This CDR3 reads CSVDTWGSEAFF. CDR3 nucleotides: TGCAGCGTTGATACCTGGGGTTCTGAAGCTTTCTTT. The chain employs TRBV29-1 and TRBJ1-1; no firm D call. This CDR3 is 12 amino acids long. V was trimmed by 3 bases and J by 6 bases, leaving 11 bases between them. Looked up from germline, CDR1 is SQVTM and CDR2 is ANQGSEA.

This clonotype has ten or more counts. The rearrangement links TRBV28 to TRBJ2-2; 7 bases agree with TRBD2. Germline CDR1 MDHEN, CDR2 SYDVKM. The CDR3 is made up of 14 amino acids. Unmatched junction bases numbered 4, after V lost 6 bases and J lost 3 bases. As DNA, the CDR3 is TGTGCCAGCAGAGAGGGAGGGGACACCGGGGAGCTGTTTTTT. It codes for CASREGGDTGELFF.

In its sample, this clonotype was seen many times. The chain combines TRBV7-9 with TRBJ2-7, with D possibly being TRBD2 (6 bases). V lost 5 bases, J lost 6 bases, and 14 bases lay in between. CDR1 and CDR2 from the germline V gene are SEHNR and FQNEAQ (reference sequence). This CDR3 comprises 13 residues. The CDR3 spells CASSVGGSAEQYF. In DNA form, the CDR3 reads TGTGCCAGCAGCGTTGGAGGGTCTGCCGAGCAGTACTTC.

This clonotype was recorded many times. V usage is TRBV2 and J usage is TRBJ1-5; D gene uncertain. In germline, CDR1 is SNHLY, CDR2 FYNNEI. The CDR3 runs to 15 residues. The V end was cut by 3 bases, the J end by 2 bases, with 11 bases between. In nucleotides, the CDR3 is TGTGCCAGCAGTGAGGTCACCCTTGGCAATCAGCCCCAGCATTTT. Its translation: CASSEVTLGNQPQHF. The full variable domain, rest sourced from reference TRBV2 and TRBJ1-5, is EPEVTQTPSHQVTQMGQEVILRCVPISNHLYFYWYRQILGQKVEFLVSFYNNEISEKSEIFDDQFSVERPDGSNFTLKIRSTKLEDSAMYFCASSEVTLGNQPQHFGDGTRLSIL.

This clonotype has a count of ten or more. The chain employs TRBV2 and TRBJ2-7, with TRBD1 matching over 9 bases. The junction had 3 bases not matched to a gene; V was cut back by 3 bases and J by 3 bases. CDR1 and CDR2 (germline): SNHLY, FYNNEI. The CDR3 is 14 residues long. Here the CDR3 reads CASSEGTGNYEQYF. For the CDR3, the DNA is TGTGCCAGCAGTGAGGGGACAGGGAACTACGAGCAGTACTTC.

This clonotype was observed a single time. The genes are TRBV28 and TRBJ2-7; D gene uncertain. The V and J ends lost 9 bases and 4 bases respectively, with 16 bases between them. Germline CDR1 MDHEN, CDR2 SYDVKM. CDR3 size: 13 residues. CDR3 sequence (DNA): TGTGCCAGTTTTAGCCCCAAGACATACGAGCAGTACTTC. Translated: CASFSPKTYEQYF.

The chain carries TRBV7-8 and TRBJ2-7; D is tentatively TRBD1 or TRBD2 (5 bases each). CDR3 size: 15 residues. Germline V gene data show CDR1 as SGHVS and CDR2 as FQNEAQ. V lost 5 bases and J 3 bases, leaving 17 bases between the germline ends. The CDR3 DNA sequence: TGTGCCAGCAGCCTGGGACGAAATACCTTCTACGAGCAGTACTTC. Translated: CASSLGRNTFYEQYF.

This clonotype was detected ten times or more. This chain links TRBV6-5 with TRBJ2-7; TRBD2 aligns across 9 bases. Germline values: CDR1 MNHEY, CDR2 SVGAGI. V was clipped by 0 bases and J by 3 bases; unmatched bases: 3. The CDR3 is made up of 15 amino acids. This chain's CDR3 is CASSYSRTSDYEQYF. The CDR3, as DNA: TGTGCCAGCAGTTACTCCCGGACTAGCGACTACGAGCAGTACTTC.

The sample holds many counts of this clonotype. The CDR3 sequence is CASSSQGSYQPQHF. In nucleotides, the CDR3 is TGTGCCAGCAGTTCTCAGGGGAGCTACCAGCCCCAGCATTTT. The V and J genes are TRBV27 and TRBJ1-5, with D possibly TRBD1 on 6 matching bases. The CDR3 has 14 amino acids. The V end was cut by 4 bases, the J end by 7 bases, with 14 bases between. Germline V lookup: CDR1 MNHEY, CDR2 SMNVEV (reference sequence).

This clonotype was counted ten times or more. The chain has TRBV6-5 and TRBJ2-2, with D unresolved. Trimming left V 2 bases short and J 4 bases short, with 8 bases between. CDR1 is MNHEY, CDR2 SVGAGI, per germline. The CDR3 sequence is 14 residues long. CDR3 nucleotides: TGTGCCAGCAGTTACGATGGGCGCACCGGGGAGCTGTTTTTT. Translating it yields CASSYDGRTGELFF.

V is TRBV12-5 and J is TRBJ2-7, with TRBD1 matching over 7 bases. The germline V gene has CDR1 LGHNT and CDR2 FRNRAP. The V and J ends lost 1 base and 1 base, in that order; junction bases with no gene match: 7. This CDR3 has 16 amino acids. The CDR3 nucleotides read TGTGCTAGTGGTTTGGACTCCACAGGGGTGTCCTACGAGCAGTACTTC. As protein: CASGLDSTGVSYEQYF. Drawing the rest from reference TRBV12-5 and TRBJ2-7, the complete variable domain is DARVTQTPRHKVTEMGQEVTMRCQPILGHNTVFWYRQTMMQGLELLAYFRNRAPLDDSGMPKDRFSAEMPDATLATLKIQPSEPRDSAVYFCASGLDSTGVSYEQYFGPGTRLTVT.

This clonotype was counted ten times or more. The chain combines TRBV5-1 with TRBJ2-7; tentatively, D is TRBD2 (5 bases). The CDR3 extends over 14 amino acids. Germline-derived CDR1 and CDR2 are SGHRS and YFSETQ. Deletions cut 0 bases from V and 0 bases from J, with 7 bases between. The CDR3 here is CASSLERDSYEQYF. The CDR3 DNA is TGCGCCAGCAGCTTGGAACGGGACTCCTACGAGCAGTACTTC.

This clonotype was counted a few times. CDR3 sequence (DNA): TGCGCCACCCCTCCGATTTTCCGGGGCACTGGGGCCAACGTCCTGACTTTC. Its translation is CATPPIFRGTGANVLTF. The genes are TRBV5-1 and TRBJ2-6; D may correspond to TRBD1 or TRBD2 (5 bases each). Trimming shortened V by 9 bases and J by 2 bases, and 21 bases separated the two germline ends. CDR3 length equals 17 residues. Germline-derived CDR1 and CDR2 are SGHRS and YFSETQ.

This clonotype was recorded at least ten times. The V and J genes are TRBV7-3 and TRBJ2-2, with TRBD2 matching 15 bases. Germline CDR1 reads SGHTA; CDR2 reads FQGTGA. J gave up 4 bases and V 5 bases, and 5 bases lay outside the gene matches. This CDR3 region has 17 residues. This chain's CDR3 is CASSPSGLAGGTGELFF. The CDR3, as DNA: TGTGCCAGCAGCCCTTCGGGACTAGCGGGAGGCACCGGGGAGCTGTTTTTT. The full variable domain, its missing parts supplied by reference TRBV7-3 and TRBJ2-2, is GAGVSQTPSNKVTEKGKYVELRCDPISGHTALYWYRQSLGQGPEFLIYFQGTGAADDSGLPNDRFFAVRPEGSVSTLKIQRTERGDSAVYLCASSPSGLAGGTGELFFGEGSRLTVL.